This section outlines one TCR beta chain sequence together with its context. Antigen unknown. Germline CDR1 and CDR2: GTSNPN and SVGIG (reference sequence). CDR3 length: 13 amino acids. Trimming removed 2 bases from V and 5 bases from J, with 9 bases in between. This sample was taken from a study of OX40 agonist ivuxolimab in advanced cancers. The data were produced by immunoSEQ multiplex PCR, yet TCRdb's version contains in-frame clones alone and is incomplete. The sample carries about 34,000 clones, approximately 82% recorded once. Notes on the study in general: Fewer expanded clones were found on average in CD4+ than in CD8+ T cells. The study found among the lowest clonal expansion in partial responders at 0.1-3.0 mg/kg.

Sequencing was performed on CD4+ or CD8+ T cells sorted from blood, taken in a trial of the OX40 agonist ivuxolimab. The chain recombines TRBV30 with TRBJ1-4; no definite D call. This sequence originates from an adult with an advanced solid tumor such as melanoma, head and neck, liver or kidney cancer. The CDR3 reads CAWSPSYNEKLFF. CDR3 coding DNA: TGTGCCTGGAGTCCCTCATACAATGAAAAACTGTTTTTT.